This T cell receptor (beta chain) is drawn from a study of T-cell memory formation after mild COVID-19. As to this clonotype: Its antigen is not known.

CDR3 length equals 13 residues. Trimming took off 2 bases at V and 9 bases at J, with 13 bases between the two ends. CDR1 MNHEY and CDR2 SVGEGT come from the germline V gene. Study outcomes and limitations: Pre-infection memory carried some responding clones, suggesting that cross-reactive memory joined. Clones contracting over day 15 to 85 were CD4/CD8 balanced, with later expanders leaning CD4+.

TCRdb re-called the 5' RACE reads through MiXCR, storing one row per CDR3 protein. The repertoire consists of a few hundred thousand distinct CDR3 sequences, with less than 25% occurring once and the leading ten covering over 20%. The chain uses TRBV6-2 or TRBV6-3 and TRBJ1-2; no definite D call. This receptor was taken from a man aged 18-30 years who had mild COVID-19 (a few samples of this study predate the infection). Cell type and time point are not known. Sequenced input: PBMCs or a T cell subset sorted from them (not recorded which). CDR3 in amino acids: CASSYPDGVRYTF. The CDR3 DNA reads TGTGCCAGCAGTTACCCGGACGGAGTGCGCTACACCTTC.